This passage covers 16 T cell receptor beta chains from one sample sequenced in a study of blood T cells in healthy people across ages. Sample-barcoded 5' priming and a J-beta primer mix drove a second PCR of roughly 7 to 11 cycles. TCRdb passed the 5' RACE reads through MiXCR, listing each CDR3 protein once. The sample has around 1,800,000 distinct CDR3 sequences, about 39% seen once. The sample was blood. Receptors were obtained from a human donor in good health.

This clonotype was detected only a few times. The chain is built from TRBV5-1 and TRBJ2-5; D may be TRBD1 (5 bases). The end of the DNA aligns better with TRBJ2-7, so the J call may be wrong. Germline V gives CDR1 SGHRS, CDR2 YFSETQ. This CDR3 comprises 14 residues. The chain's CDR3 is CASSLDGRVNEQYF. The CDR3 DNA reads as TGCGCCAGCAGCTTGGATGGCAGGGTCAACGAGCAGTACTTC.

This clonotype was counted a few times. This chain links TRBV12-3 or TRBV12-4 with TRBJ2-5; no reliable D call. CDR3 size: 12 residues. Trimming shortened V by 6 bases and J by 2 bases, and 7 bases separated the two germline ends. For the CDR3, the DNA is TGTGCCAGCAGAAGTACTCAAGAGACCCAGTACTTC. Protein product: CASRSTQETQYF.

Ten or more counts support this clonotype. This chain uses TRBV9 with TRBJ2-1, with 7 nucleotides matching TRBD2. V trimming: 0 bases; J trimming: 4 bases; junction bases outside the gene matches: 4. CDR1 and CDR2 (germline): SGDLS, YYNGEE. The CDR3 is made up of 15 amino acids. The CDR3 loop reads CASSVAGGPYNEQFF. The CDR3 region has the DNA TGTGCCAGCAGCGTAGCGGGGGGACCTTACAATGAGCAGTTCTTC. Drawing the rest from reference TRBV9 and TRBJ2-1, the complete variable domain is DSGVTQTPKHLITATGQRVTLRCSPRSGDLSVYWYQQSLDQGLQFLIQYYNGEERAKGNILERFSAQQFPDLHSELNLSSLELGDSALYFCASSVAGGPYNEQFFGPGTRLTVL.

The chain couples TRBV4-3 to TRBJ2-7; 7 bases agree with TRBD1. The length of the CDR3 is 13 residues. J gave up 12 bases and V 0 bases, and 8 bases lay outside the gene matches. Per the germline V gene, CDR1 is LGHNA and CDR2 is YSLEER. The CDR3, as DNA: TGCGCCAGCAGCCAAGATCGGACAGGCAGCTCGTACTTC. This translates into CASSQDRTGSSYF.

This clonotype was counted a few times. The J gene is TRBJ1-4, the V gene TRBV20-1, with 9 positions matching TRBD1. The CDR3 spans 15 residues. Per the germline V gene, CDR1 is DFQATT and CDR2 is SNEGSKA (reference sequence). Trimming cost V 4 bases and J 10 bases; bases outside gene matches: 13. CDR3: CSANPLGQGMGKLFF. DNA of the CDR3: TGCAGTGCTAATCCCCTCGGACAGGGGATGGGAAAACTGTTTTTT.

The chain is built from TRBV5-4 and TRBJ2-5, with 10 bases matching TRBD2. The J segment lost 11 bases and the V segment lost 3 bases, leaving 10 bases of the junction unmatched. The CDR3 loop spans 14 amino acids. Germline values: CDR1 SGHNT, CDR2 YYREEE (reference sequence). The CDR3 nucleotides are TGTGCCAGCAGCTCAAACCTAGCGGGGGCCCTACAGTACTTC. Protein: CASSSNLAGALQYF.

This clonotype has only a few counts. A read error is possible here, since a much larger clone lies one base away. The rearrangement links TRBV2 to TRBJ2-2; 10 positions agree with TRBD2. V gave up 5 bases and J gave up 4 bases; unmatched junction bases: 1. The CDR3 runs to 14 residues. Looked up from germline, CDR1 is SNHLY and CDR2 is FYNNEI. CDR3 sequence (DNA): TGTGCCAGCAGTAAGCGGGGGGGCACCGGGGAGCTGTTTTTT. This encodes CASSKRGGTGELFF.

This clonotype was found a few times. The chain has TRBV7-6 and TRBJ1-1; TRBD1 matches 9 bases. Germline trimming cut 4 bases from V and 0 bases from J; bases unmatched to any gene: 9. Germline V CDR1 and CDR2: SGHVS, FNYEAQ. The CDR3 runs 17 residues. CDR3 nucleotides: TGTGCCAGCAGCTCGAAACTCGGACAGGGGATGAACACTGAAGCTTTCTTT. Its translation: CASSSKLGQGMNTEAFF.

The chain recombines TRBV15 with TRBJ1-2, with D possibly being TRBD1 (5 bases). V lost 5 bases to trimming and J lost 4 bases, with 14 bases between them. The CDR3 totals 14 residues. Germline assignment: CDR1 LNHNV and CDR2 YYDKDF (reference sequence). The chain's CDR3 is CATSPPGRSYGYTF. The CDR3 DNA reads TGTGCCACCAGCCCCCCGGGACGGTCCTATGGCTACACCTTC. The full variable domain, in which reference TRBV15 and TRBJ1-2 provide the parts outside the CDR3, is DAMVIQNPRYQVTQFGKPVTLSCSQTLNHNVMYWYQQKSSQAPKLLFHYYDKDFNNEADTPDNFQSRRPNTSFCFLDIRSPGLGDTAMYLCATSPPGRSYGYTFGSGTRLTVV.

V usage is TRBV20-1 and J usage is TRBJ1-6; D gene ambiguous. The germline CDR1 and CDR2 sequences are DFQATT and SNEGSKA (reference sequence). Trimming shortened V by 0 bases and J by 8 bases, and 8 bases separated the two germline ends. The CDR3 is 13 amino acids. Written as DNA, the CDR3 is TGCAGTGCTAGAGATACCGCGGATTCACCCCTCCACTTT. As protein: CSARDTADSPLHF.

Here the CDR3 DNA reads TGCGCCAGCAGCCAAGACGGAAGGGGTGGTGAAAAACTGTTTTTT. Its protein product is CASSQDGRGGEKLFF. The V gene is TRBV4-1, the J gene TRBJ1-4; D is possibly TRBD1 (5 bases). The V end was cut by 0 bases, the J end by 7 bases, with 12 bases between. Germline CDR1 MGHRA, CDR2 YSYEKL. The CDR3 consists of 15 residues.

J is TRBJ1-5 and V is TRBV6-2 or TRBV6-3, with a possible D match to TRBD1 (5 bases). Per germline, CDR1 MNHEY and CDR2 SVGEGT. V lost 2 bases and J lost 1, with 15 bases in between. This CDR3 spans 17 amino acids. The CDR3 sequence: CASSYNRILPSNQPQHF. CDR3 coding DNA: TGTGCCAGCAGTTACAACAGGATCCTACCGAGCAATCAGCCCCAGCATTTT.

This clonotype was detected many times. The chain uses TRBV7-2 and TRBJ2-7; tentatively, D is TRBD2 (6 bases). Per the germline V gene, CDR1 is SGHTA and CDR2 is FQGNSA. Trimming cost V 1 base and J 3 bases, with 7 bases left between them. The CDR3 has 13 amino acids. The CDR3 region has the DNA TGTGCCAGCAGCTTAGGGGGGGACTACGAGCAGTACTTC. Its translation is CASSLGGDYEQYF.

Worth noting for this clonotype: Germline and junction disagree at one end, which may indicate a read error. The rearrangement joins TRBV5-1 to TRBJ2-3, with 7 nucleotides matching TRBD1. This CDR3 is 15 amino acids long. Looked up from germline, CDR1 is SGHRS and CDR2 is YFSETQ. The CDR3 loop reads CASSLARARTGTQYF. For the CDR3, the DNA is TGCGCCAGCAGCTTGGCCCGGGCACGGACAGGTACGCAGTATTTT.

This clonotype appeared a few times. CDR3 coding DNA: TGTGCCAGCAGACGACAGGGGGCTAATGGCTACACCTTC. Translation gives CASRRQGANGYTF. V is TRBV12-3 or TRBV12-4 and J is TRBJ1-2; 10 nucleotides align to TRBD1. V shed 6 bases and J 6 bases; nucleotides not matched to a gene: 4. The CDR3 spans 13 residues.

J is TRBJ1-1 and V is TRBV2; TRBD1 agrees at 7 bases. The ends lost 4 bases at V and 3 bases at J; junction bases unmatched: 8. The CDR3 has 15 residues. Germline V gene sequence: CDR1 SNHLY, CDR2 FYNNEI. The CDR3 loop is CASSGQGWEYTEAFF. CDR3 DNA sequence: TGTGCCAGCAGTGGACAGGGTTGGGAATACACTGAAGCTTTCTTT. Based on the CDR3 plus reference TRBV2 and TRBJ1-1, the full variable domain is EPEVTQTPSHQVTQMGQEVILRCVPISNHLYFYWYRQILGQKVEFLVSFYNNEISEKSEIFDDQFSVERPDGSNFTLKIRSTKLEDSAMYFCASSGQGWEYTEAFFGQGTRLTVV.